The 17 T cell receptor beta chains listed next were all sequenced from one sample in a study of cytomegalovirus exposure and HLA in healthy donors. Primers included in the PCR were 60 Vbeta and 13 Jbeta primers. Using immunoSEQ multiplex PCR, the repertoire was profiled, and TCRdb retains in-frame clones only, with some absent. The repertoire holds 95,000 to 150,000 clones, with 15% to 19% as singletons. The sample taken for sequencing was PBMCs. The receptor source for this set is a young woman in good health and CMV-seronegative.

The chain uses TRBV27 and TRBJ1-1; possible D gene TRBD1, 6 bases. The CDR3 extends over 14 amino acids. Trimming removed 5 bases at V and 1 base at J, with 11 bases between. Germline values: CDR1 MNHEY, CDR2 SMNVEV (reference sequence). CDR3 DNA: TGTGCCAGCAGTCCGGGACACACGAACACTGAAGCTTTCTTT. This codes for CASSPGHTNTEAFF.

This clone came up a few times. The CDR3 protein is CASRDSGGGTDTQYF. As DNA, the CDR3 is TGTGCCAGCAGGGATAGCGGGGGGGGTACAGATACGCAGTATTTT. This chain joins TRBV7-9 and TRBJ2-3; TRBD2 aligns across 11 bases. Trimming cost V 6 bases and J 3 bases; bases outside gene matches: 5. The CDR3 covers 15 residues. Germline V gene data show CDR1 as SEHNR and CDR2 as FQNEAQ (reference sequence).

CDR3: CASSLQGAKGDTEAFF. CDR3 nucleotide sequence: TGCGCCAGCAGCTTACAGGGGGCAAAAGGGGACACTGAAGCTTTCTTT. The V gene is TRBV5-1, the J gene TRBJ1-1; TRBD1 matches at 9 bases. The trim removed 2 bases at V and 3 bases at J, leaving 8 bases unmatched. Per germline, CDR1 SGHRS and CDR2 YFSETQ. The CDR3 spans 16 residues.

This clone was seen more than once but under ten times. The chain's CDR3 is CSAGTGEETQYF. DNA of the CDR3: TGCAGCGCCGGGACAGGGGAAGAGACCCAGTACTTC. This chain links TRBV29-1 with TRBJ2-5, with 10 bases identical to TRBD1. Germline V CDR1 and CDR2: SQVTM, ANQGSEA. This CDR3 is built from 12 residues. The V segment lost 7 bases and the J segment 3 bases; nucleotides outside the gene matches: 2.

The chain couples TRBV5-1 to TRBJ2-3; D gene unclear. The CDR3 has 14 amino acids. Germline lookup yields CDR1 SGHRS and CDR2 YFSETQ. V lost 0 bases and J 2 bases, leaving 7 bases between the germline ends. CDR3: CASSLVQSTDTQYF. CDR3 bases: TGCGCCAGCAGCTTGGTCCAGTCCACAGATACGCAGTATTTT.

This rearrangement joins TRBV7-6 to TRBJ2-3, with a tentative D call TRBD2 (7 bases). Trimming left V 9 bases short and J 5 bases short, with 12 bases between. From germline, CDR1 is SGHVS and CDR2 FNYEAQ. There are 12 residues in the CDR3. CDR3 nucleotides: TGTGCCAGTGGAAGGGGGGGAGATACGCAGTATTTT. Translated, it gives CASGRGGDTQYF.

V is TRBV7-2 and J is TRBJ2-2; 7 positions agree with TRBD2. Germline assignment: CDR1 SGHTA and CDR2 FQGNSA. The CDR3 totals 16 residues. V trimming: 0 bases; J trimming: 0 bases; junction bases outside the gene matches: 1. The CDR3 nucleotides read TGTGCCAGCAGCTTAGCGGGGACTACGAACACCGGGGAGCTGTTTTTT. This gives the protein CASSLAGTTNTGELFF.

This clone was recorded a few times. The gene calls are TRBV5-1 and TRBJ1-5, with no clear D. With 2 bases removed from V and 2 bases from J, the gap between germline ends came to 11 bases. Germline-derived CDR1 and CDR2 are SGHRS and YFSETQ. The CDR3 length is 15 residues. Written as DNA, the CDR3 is TGCGCCAGCAGCTTCGACGCCGGGGGCAATCAGCCCCAGCATTTT. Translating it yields CASSFDAGGNQPQHF.

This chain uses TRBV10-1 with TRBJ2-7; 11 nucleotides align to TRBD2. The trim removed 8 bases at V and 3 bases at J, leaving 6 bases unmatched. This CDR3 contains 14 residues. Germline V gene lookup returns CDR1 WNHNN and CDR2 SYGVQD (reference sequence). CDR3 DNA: TGCGCCAGCGGGGGACTAGCGGCCGACTACGAGCAGTACTTC. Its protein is CASGGLAADYEQYF.

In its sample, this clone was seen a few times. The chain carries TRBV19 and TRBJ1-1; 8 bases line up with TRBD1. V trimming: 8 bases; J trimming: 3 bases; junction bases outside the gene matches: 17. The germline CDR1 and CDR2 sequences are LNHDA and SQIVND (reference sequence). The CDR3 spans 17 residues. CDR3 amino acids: CASSQGAPINEHTEAFF. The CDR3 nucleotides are TGTGCCAGTTCCCAGGGGGCCCCAATAAATGAGCACACTGAAGCTTTCTTT. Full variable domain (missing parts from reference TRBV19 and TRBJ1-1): DGGITQSPKYLFRKEGQNVTLSCEQNLNHDAMYWYRQDPGQGLRLIYYSQIVNDFQKGDIAEGYSVSREKKESFPLTVTSAQKNPTAFYLCASSQGAPINEHTEAFFGQGTRLTVV.

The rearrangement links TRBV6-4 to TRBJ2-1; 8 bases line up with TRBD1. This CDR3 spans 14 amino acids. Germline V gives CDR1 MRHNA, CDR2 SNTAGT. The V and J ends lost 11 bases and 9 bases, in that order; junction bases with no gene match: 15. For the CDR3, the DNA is TGTGCCGCCCGACAGGGGAACAAGGGTAGTGAGCAGTTCTTC. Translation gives CAARQGNKGSEQFF.

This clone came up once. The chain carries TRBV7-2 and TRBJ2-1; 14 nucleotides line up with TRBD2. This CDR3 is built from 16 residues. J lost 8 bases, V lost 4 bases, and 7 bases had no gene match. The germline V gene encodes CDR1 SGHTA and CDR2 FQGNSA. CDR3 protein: CASSWSGTSGSYEQFF. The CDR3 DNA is TGTGCCAGCAGCTGGAGTGGGACTAGCGGGAGTTATGAGCAGTTCTTC.

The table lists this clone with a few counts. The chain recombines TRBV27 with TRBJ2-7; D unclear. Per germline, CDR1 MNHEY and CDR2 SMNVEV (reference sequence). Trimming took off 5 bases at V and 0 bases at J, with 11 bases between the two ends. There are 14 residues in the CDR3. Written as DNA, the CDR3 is TGTGCCAGCAGTGCCACCTGGAGCTCCTACGAGCAGTACTTC. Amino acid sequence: CASSATWSSYEQYF.

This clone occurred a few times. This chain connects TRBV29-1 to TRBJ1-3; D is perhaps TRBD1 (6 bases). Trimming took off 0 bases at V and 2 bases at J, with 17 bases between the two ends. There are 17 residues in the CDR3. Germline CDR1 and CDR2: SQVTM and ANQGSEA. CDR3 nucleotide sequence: TGCAGCGTTGAAGATGAGTCAGAGCGGGACACTGGAAACACCATATATTTT. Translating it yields CSVEDESERDTGNTIYF.

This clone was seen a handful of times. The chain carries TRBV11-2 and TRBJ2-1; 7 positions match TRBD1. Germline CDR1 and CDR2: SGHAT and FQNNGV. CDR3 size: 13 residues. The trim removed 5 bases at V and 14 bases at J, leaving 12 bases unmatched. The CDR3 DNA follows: TGTGCCAGCAGCCCGCGACGGACAGGATTGGAGTTCTTC. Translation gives CASSPRRTGLEFF.

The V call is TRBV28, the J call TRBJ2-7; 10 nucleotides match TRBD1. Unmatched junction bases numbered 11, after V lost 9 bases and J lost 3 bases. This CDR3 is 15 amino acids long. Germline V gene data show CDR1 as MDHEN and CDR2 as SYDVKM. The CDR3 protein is CASIRGTGVFYEQYF. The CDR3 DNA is TGTGCCAGTATTCGAGGGACAGGGGTCTTCTACGAGCAGTACTTC.

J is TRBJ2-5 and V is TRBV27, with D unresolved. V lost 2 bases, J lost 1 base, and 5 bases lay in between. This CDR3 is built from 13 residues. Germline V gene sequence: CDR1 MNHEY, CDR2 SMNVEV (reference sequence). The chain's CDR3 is CASSLGVQETQYF. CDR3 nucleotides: TGTGCCAGCAGTTTAGGAGTCCAAGAGACCCAGTACTTC.